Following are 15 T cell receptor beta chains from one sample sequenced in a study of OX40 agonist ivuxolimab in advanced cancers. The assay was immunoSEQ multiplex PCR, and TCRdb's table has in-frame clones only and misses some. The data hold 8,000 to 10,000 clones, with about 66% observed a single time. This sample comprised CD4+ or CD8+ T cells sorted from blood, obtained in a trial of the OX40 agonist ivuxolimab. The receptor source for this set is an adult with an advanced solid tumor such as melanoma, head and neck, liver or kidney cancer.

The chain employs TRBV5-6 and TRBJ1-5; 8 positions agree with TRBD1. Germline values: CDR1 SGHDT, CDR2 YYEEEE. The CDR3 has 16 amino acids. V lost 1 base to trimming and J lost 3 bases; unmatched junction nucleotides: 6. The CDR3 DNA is TGTGCCAGCAGCTTGAAACAGGGGGGTTACAATCAGCCCCAGCATTTT. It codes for CASSLKQGGYNQPQHF.

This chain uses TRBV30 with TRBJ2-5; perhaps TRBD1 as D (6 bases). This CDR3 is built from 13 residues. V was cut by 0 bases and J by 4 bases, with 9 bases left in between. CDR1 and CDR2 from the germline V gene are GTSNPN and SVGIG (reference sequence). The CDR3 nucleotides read TGTGCCTGGAGTGTAGGGGGAGCAGAGACCCAGTACTTC. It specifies CAWSVGGAETQYF.

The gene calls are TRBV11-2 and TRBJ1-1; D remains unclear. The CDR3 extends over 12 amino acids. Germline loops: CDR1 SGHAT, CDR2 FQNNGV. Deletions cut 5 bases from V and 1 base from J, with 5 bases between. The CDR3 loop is CASSRGNTEAFF. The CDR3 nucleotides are TGTGCCAGCAGCCGGGGGAACACTGAAGCTTTCTTT.

This CDR3 reads CASSLGLEETQYF. DNA for the CDR3: TGTGCCAGCAGCTTAGGGCTGGAGGAGACCCAGTACTTC. V is TRBV7-9 and J is TRBJ2-5; D unresolved. The CDR3 covers 13 residues. Per germline, CDR1 SEHNR and CDR2 FQNEAQ (reference sequence). V lost 1 base and J 5 bases, leaving 8 bases between the germline ends. The full variable domain, rest sourced from reference TRBV7-9 and TRBJ2-5, is DTGVSQNPRHKITKRGQNVTFRCDPISEHNRLYWYRQTLGQGPEFLTYFQNEAQLEKSRLLSDRFSAERPKGSFSTLEIQRTEQGDSAMYLCASSLGLEETQYFGPGTRLLVL.

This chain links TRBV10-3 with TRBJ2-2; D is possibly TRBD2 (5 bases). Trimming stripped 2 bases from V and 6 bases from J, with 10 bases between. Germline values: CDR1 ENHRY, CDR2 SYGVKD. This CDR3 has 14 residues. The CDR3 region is CAISEPEEAGELFF. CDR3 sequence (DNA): TGTGCCATCAGTGAGCCGGAGGAGGCCGGGGAGCTGTTTTTT.

CDR3 protein: CASSALAGSGDTQYF. The CDR3 region has the DNA TGTGCCAGCAGTGCTCTAGCGGGAAGCGGAGATACGCAGTATTTT. The chain has TRBV6-1 and TRBJ2-3; 9 bases agree with TRBD2. CDR3 size: 15 residues. Trimming removed 4 bases from V and 5 bases from J; junction bases left unmatched: 7. Germline V gene lookup returns CDR1 MNHNS and CDR2 SASEGT.

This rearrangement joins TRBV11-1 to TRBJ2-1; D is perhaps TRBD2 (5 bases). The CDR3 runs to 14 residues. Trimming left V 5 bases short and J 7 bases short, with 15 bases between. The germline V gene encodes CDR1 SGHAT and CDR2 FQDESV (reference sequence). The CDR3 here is CASSPSGAGNEQFF. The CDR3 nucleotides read TGTGCCAGCAGCCCGAGCGGAGCCGGGAATGAGCAGTTCTTC. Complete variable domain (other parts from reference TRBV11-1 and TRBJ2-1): EAEVAQSPRYKITEKSQAVAFWCDPISGHATLYWYRQILGQGPELLVQFQDESVVDDSQLPKDRFSAERLKGVDSTLKIQPAELGDSAMYLCASSPSGAGNEQFFGPGTRLTVL.

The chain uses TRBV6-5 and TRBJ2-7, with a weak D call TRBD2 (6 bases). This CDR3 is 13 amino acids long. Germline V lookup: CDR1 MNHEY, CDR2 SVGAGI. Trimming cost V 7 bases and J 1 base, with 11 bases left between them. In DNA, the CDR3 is TGTGCCAGCATTCCTAGCGCTTCCTACGAGCAGTACTTC. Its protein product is CASIPSASYEQYF.

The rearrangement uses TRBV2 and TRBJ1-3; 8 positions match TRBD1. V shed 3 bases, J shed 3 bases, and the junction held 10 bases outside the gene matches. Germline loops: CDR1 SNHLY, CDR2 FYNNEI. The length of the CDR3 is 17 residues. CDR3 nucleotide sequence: TGTGCCAGCAGTGAGGGGCTGCGAGGACAGGGTGGAAACACCATATATTTT. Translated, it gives CASSEGLRGQGGNTIYF.

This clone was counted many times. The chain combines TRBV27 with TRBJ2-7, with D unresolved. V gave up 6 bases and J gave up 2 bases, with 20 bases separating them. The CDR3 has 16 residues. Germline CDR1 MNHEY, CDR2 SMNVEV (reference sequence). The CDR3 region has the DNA TGTGCCAGCAGCACACACTTCCTCGTCCAGACCTACGAGCAGTACTTC. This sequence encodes CASSTHFLVQTYEQYF.

CDR3 coding DNA: TGTGCCAGCAGGGGGACCGACAGGGCGAGGGGCTACACCTTC. Its protein is CASRGTDRARGYTF. V usage is TRBV2 and J usage is TRBJ1-2, with 7 bases that match TRBD1. The CDR3 length is 14 residues. V lost 6 bases and J lost 8; bases outside the gene matches: 12. Germline CDR1 is SNHLY and CDR2 is FYNNEI.

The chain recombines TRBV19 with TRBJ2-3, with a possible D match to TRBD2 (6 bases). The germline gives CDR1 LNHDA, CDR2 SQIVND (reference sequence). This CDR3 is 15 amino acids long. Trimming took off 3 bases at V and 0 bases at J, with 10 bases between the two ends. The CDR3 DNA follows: TGTGCCAGTAGTATTCAACTAGCTAGCACAGATACGCAGTATTTT. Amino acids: CASSIQLASTDTQYF.

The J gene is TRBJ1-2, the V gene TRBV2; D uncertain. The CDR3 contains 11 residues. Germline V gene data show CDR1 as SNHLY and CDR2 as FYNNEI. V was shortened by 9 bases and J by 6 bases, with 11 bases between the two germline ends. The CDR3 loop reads CASTEVDGYTF. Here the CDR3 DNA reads TGTGCCAGTACAGAGGTAGATGGCTACACCTTC.

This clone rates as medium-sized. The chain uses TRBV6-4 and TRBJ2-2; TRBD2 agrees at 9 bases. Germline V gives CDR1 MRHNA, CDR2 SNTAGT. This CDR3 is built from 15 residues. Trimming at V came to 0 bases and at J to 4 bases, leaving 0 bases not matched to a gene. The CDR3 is CASSDSSGSTGELFF. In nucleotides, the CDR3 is TGTGCCAGCAGTGACTCTAGCGGGAGCACCGGGGAGCTGTTTTTT.

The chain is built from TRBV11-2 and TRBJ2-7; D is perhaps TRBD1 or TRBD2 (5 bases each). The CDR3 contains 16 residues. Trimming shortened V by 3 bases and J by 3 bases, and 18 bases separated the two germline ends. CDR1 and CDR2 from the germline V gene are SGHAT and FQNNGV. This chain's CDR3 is CASSFAPTGAGYEQYF. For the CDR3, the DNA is TGTGCCAGCAGCTTTGCCCCCACAGGCGCGGGCTACGAGCAGTACTTC.